This T cell receptor beta chain appears in the sequencing data of a study of ipilimumab plus nivolumab after autologous stem cell transplantation. This clone was seen just once. The protocol was immunoSEQ multiplex PCR, while the TCRdb copy is restricted to in-frame clones and leaves out a portion. This sample has about 3,200 clones; about 85% occur once, and the top ten carry 12%. Starting 14 to 28 days after autologous transplant, ipilimumab 1 mg/kg was given. This CDR3 comprises 17 residues. This specimen consisted of PBMCs, obtained in a trial of ipilimumab plus nivolumab as post-transplant consolidation. This receptor was taken from a male donor with multiple myeloma. V and J are TRBV21-1 and TRBJ2-7; the table's D call TRBD2 went unverified against the DNA. TRBV21-1 is shown as a pseudogene. CDR3 loop: CASSKARPPTPPYEQYF. CDR3 DNA: TGTGCCAGCAGCAAAGCGCGCCCCCCTACGCCCCCCTACGAGCAGTACTTC.